In this sample, the clone carrying this TCR beta chain turned up a few times. Antigen specificity is unknown. The sample comes from a study of post-analysis software for immune sequencing data. The V gene's germline CDR1 is SGHKS and CDR2 YYEKEE (reference sequence). V shed 4 bases, J shed 5 bases, and the junction held 7 bases outside the gene matches. This CDR3 contains 17 residues. Included in the TCR beta cDNA libraries were unique molecular identifiers. TCRdb analysed the PCR reads with MiXCR anew, one entry per CDR3 protein. This table has under 900,000 distinct CDR3 sequences, roughly 58% appearing once. Study-level results: Compared with controls, patients had more of about 5 TRBV segments, including TRBV5-6, TRBV5-1 and TRBV20-1.

Sequenced: blood. The TCR sequence derives from a girl aged 5 to 17 with multiple sclerosis. The chain recombines TRBV5-5 with TRBJ2-3; 16 nucleotides line up with TRBD2. The CDR3 region is CASSPGLAGGPGDTQYF. The CDR3 bases are TGTGCCAGCAGCCCGGGACTAGCGGGAGGGCCCGGAGATACGCAGTATTTT.